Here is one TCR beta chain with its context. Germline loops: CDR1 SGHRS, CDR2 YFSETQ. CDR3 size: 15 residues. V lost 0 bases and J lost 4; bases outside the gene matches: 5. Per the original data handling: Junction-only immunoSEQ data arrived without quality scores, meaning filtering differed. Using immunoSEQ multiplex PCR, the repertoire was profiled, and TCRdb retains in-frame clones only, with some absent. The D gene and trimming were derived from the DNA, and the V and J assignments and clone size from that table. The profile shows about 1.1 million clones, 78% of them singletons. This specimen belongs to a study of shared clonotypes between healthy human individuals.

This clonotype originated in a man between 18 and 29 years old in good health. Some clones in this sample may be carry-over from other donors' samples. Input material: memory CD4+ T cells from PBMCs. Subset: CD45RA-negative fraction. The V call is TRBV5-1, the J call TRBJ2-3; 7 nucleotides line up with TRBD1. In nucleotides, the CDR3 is TGCGCCAGCAGCTTGGAAAGGCAGGGGGCAGATACGCAGTATTTT. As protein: CASSLERQGADTQYF. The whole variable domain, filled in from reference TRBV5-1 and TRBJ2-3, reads KAGVTQTPRYLIKTRGQQVTLSCSPISGHRSVSWYQQTPGQGLQFLFEYFSETQRNKGNFPGRFSGRQFSNSRSEMNVSTLELGDSALYLCASSLERQGADTQYFGPGTRLTVL.